Below are 32 T cell receptor beta chains sequenced from a single sample in a study of blood T cell repertoires in COVID-19. Only in-frame clones appear in the TCRdb table, and some are missing; sequencing was by immunoSEQ multiplex PCR. The sample shows about 80,000 clones, around four fifths of them seen only once. The material sequenced was peripheral blood. The receptors were gathered from a man in his sixties with COVID-19, enrolled during active disease.

This sequence joins TRBV9 and TRBJ1-1; 7 nucleotides align to TRBD1. CDR3 size: 14 residues. Per the germline V gene, CDR1 is SGDLS and CDR2 is YYNGEE. With V trimmed by 4 bases and J by 2 bases, 5 bases remained unmatched. The CDR3, as DNA: TGTGCCAGCAGCAAGACAGGGTTAAACACTGAAGCTTTCTTT. This sequence encodes CASSKTGLNTEAFF.

This rearrangement joins TRBV2 to TRBJ2-1; 12 nucleotides align to TRBD1. This CDR3 is built from 16 residues. Germline V gene data show CDR1 as SNHLY and CDR2 as FYNNEI. With V trimmed by 1 base and J by 7 bases, 5 bases remained unmatched. The CDR3 here is CASSEEGTGGLNEQFF. In DNA, the CDR3 is TGTGCCAGCAGTGAAGAAGGGACAGGGGGCCTGAATGAGCAGTTCTTC.

This clone has just one count. The chain couples TRBV10-3 to TRBJ2-7, with D possibly being TRBD2 (6 bases). Germline V lookup: CDR1 ENHRY, CDR2 SYGVKD. Trimming pared 2 bases from V and 1 base from J, leaving 12 bases between. CDR3 length equals 15 residues. The DNA of the CDR3 is TGTGCCATCAGTGAGAATAGCGGTTCATCCTACGAGCAGTACTTC. It is translated as CAISENSGSSYEQYF.

The CDR3 nucleotides read TGTGCCAGCCACAGGGCTGAAAATGAGCAGTTCTTC. Translated: CASHRAENEQFF. The genes are TRBV6-5 and TRBJ2-1; D might be TRBD1 (6 bases). The CDR3 length is 12 residues. V lost 8 bases and J lost 7, with 12 bases in between. Germline CDR1 reads MNHEY; CDR2 reads SVGAGI.

This chain links TRBV2 with TRBJ2-1, with 10 bases identical to TRBD1. CDR1 SNHLY and CDR2 FYNNEI come from the germline V gene. The CDR3 is 15 amino acids. After removal of 9 bases from V and 8 bases from J, the junction contained 13 bases not matched to a gene. This CDR3 is CASKGGTGVGDEQFF. The CDR3 bases are TGTGCCAGTAAAGGGGGGACAGGGGTAGGCGATGAGCAGTTCTTC.

This chain uses TRBV7-6 with TRBJ2-3; weak D call: TRBD2 (7 bases). This CDR3 is 20 amino acids long. V was clipped by 2 bases and J by 1 base, with 25 bases between them. Per the germline V gene, CDR1 is SGHVS and CDR2 is FNYEAQ. CDR3 bases: TGTGCCAGCAGCTTACTGGTTTTCACTTCGGGGGGCGGAGGCACAGATACGCAGTATTTT. Encoded protein: CASSLLVFTSGGGGTDTQYF. The full variable domain, in which reference TRBV7-6 and TRBJ2-3 provide the parts outside the CDR3, is GAGVSQSPRYKVTKRGQDVALRCDPISGHVSLYWYRQALGQGPEFLTYFNYEAQQDKSGLPNDRFSAERPEGSISTLTIQRTEQRDSAMYRCASSLLVFTSGGGGTDTQYFGPGTRLTVL.

The chain links TRBV7-9 to TRBJ2-2, with 7 bases that match TRBD2. Per the germline V gene, CDR1 is SEHNR and CDR2 is FQNEAQ (reference sequence). The CDR3 contains 16 residues. Trimming took 5 bases from V and 0 from J; bases not matched to a gene: 6. In DNA form, the CDR3 reads TGTGCCAGCAGCCCAGCTCGGGGGGCGAACACCGGGGAGCTGTTTTTT. It codes for CASSPARGANTGELFF.

The chain recombines TRBV5-1 with TRBJ1-2; D remains unclear. Looked up from germline, CDR1 is SGHRS and CDR2 is YFSETQ. The CDR3 is 15 residues long. The V end lost 0 bases, the J end lost 8 bases, and 17 bases lay between the germline ends. The CDR3 DNA follows: TGCGCCAGCAGCTTGGCCGGTGAATTTCGAGTAGGCTACACCTTC. Protein: CASSLAGEFRVGYTF.

The chain joins TRBV7-9 to TRBJ2-1; D gene ambiguous. The CDR3 runs to 14 residues. Germline V gene lookup returns CDR1 SEHNR and CDR2 FQNEAQ (reference sequence). The ends were cut back, 1 base at V and 5 bases at J, with 9 bases in the middle. The CDR3 nucleotides read TGTGCCAGCAGCTTAGAACGGCGGAACAATGAGCAGTTCTTC. Residues: CASSLERRNNEQFF.

A few counts support this clone. V is TRBV19 and J is TRBJ1-2; possible D gene TRBD1, 6 bases. The germline gives CDR1 LNHDA, CDR2 SQIVND (reference sequence). This CDR3 has 14 amino acids. With 10 bases removed from V and 4 bases from J, the gap between germline ends came to 19 bases. CDR3 in amino acids: CATNRGHPGYGYTF. Here the CDR3 DNA reads TGTGCCACTAACCGGGGACACCCGGGCTATGGCTACACCTTC.

The CDR3 region is CASSFIRGSPLHF. The CDR3 DNA is TGTGCCAGCAGTTTCATCCGGGGTTCACCCCTCCACTTT. This chain links TRBV27 with TRBJ1-6; D not certain. Trimming stripped 3 bases from V and 9 bases from J, with 9 bases between. This CDR3 spans 13 amino acids. Germline loops: CDR1 MNHEY, CDR2 SMNVEV (reference sequence).

This rearrangement joins TRBV9 to TRBJ2-7, with D possibly matching TRBD2 (6 bases). The germline gives CDR1 SGDLS, CDR2 YYNGEE. The CDR3 spans 15 residues. With 4 bases removed from V and 6 bases from J, the gap between germline ends came to 20 bases. The CDR3 region is CASSPPRGFGAEQYF. CDR3 DNA: TGTGCCAGCAGCCCACCTCGGGGGTTTGGTGCCGAGCAGTACTTC.

V usage is TRBV11-2 and J usage is TRBJ2-6; no clear D. Trimming removed 7 bases from V and 0 bases from J, with 10 bases in between. Germline CDR1 reads SGHAT; CDR2 reads FQNNGV. The CDR3 consists of 15 residues. The CDR3 region is CASTPSVSGANVLTF. The CDR3 DNA reads TGTGCCAGCACCCCTTCCGTCTCTGGGGCCAACGTCCTGACTTTC.

V and J are TRBV5-1 and TRBJ2-5, with 12 positions matching TRBD1. The V and J ends lost 4 bases and 5 bases, in that order; junction bases with no gene match: 6. The germline gives CDR1 SGHRS, CDR2 YFSETQ. The CDR3 sequence is 15 residues long. The CDR3 sequence is CASSLGTGGIETQYF. The DNA for the CDR3 is TGCGCCAGCAGCCTAGGGACAGGGGGCATCGAGACCCAGTACTTC.

The chain couples TRBV29-1 to TRBJ2-7; 7 bases fit TRBD1. In germline, CDR1 is SQVTM, CDR2 ANQGSEA. The trim removed 6 bases at V and 5 bases at J, leaving 10 bases unmatched. The CDR3 is 13 amino acids. CDR3 bases: TGCAGCGTGGGCTCTAGGGGGCCAGACGAGCAGTACTTC. This translates into CSVGSRGPDEQYF.

The V call is TRBV9, the J call TRBJ2-1; the match to TRBD2 covers 9 bases. The CDR3 runs to 16 residues. Unmatched junction bases numbered 11, after V lost 1 base and J lost 9 bases. Germline V lookup: CDR1 SGDLS, CDR2 YYNGEE. The CDR3 reads CASSVYWREGLGEQFF. CDR3 nucleotide sequence: TGTGCCAGCAGCGTATATTGGCGGGAGGGCCTCGGTGAGCAGTTCTTC.

This clone was detected ten times or more. This rearrangement joins TRBV6-2 or TRBV6-3 to TRBJ2-3; 8 positions match TRBD2. CDR1 MNHEY and CDR2 SVGEGT come from the germline V gene. After removal of 6 bases from V and 7 bases from J, the junction contained 21 bases not matched to a gene. The CDR3 extends over 18 amino acids. CDR3 protein: CASSPVKRELGQANTQYF. CDR3 nucleotides: TGTGCCAGCAGCCCCGTAAAGCGGGAGTTGGGCCAGGCCAATACGCAGTATTTT.

Turning to this clone: The same CDR3 can be traced to other DNA sequences in this sample. This chain joins TRBV5-5 and TRBJ2-3, with TRBD2 as a possible D gene (7 bases). Per germline, CDR1 SGHKS and CDR2 YYEKEE (reference sequence). The CDR3 runs to 16 residues. V was trimmed by 7 bases and J by 14 bases, leaving 32 bases between them. Written as DNA, the CDR3 is TGTGCCAGCTGGTTGGGAGGGGGGGGGAGGGCCCTCCCTGGGTATTTT. Its protein product is CASWLGGGGRALPGYF. Full variable domain (outside the CDR3, taken from reference TRBV5-5 and TRBJ2-3): DAGVTQSPTHLIKTRGQQVTLRCSPISGHKSVSWYQQVLGQGPQFIFQYYEKEERGRGNFPDRFSARQFPNYSSELNVNALLLGDSALYLCASWLGGGGRALPGYFGPGTRLTVL.

This clone was detected once. V gene TRBV7-2 combines with J gene TRBJ2-7, with 8 bases that match TRBD2. Germline V gene lookup returns CDR1 SGHTA and CDR2 FQGNSA. V lost 5 bases to trimming and J lost 2 bases; unmatched junction nucleotides: 2. CDR3 size: 13 residues. DNA of the CDR3: TGTGCCAGCAGCACTAGCGGAACCTACGAGCAGTACTTC. It codes for CASSTSGTYEQYF.

V usage is TRBV19 and J usage is TRBJ1-5; D possibly corresponds to TRBD1 (6 bases). The CDR3 consists of 14 residues. The germline V and J ends were trimmed by 3 bases and 8 bases, with 14 bases remaining between them. The V gene's germline CDR1 is LNHDA and CDR2 SQIVND (reference sequence). The CDR3: CASSIGTNREPQHF. Written as DNA, the CDR3 is TGTGCCAGTAGTATCGGGACAAATCGGGAGCCCCAGCATTTT.

The rearrangement joins TRBV5-6 to TRBJ2-5; 12 bases map to TRBD2. The CDR3 sequence is 15 residues long. Germline V lookup: CDR1 SGHDT, CDR2 YYEEEE. After removal of 5 bases from V and 2 bases from J, the junction contained 4 bases not matched to a gene. The CDR3 DNA follows: TGTGCCAGCAGTAAACTAGCGGGGGGTCAAGAGACCCAGTACTTC. Amino acids: CASSKLAGGQETQYF. Full variable domain (outside the CDR3, taken from reference TRBV5-6 and TRBJ2-5): DAGVTQSPTHLIKTRGQQVTLRCSPKSGHDTVSWYQQALGQGPQFIFQYYEEEERQRGNFPDRFSGHQFPNYSSELNVNALLLGDSALYLCASSKLAGGQETQYFGPGTRLLVL.

The V call is TRBV18, the J call TRBJ2-5; TRBD1 might be the D (5 bases). CDR1 is KGHSH and CDR2 is LQKENI in the germline V gene. The CDR3 consists of 14 residues. The V end was cut by 0 bases, the J end by 4 bases, with 9 bases between. CDR3 region: CASSPPSGSETQYF. The CDR3 DNA reads as TGTGCCAGCTCACCACCCTCAGGGTCAGAGACCCAGTACTTC.

The chain employs TRBV6-2 or TRBV6-3 and TRBJ1-5; 9 bases map to TRBD1. CDR3 size: 19 residues. Germline CDR1 is MNHEY and CDR2 is SVGEGT. The V and J ends lost 2 bases and 6 bases, in that order; junction bases with no gene match: 17. The DNA of the CDR3 is TGTGCCAGCAGTTACACTCTTGGACAGGGGAATGTTGAAGGTCAGCCCCAGCATTTT. This encodes CASSYTLGQGNVEGQPQHF.

The CDR3 nucleotides are TGTGCCAGCAGCTGGGACAGGGGCGTCACTGAAGCTTTCTTT. Protein sequence: CASSWDRGVTEAFF. This chain links TRBV5-8 with TRBJ1-1, with TRBD1 matching 10 bases. Trimming removed 3 bases from V and 4 bases from J; junction bases left unmatched: 3. The CDR3 totals 14 residues. Germline-derived CDR1 and CDR2 are SGHTS and YDEGEE.

This chain links TRBV7-8 with TRBJ1-1; D remains ambiguous. The V and J ends lost 2 bases and 1 base respectively, with 8 bases between them. The CDR3 has 14 residues. Germline V gene data show CDR1 as SGHVS and CDR2 as FQNEAQ. The CDR3 bases are TGTGCCAGCAGCTTATCCGGGTCGAACACTGAAGCTTTCTTT. It yields the protein CASSLSGSNTEAFF.

This chain connects TRBV11-2 to TRBJ1-2, with D tentatively TRBD1 (6 bases). From germline, CDR1 is SGHAT and CDR2 FQNNGV. V lost 4 bases and J 4 bases, leaving 19 bases between the germline ends. The CDR3 contains 16 residues. Here the CDR3 DNA reads TGTGCCAGCAGCTCGGGCCGGGGGGCACGTGCCTATGGCTACACCTTC. Translated, it gives CASSSGRGARAYGYTF.

The rearrangement joins TRBV5-4 to TRBJ2-5, with 7 bases identical to TRBD2. This CDR3 contains 14 residues. V dropped 4 bases and J dropped 5; count of bases not matched to a gene: 8. Germline assignment: CDR1 SGHNT and CDR2 YYREEE (reference sequence). The CDR3 nucleotides read TGTGCCAGCAGCCATAAGGGAGCGGGGGAGACCCAGTACTTC. Translating gives CASSHKGAGETQYF.

The chain carries TRBV7-9 and TRBJ2-3; 7 nucleotides align to TRBD2. J gave up 1 base and V 5 bases, and 6 bases lay outside the gene matches. Germline V gene data show CDR1 as SEHNR and CDR2 as FQNEAQ (reference sequence). The CDR3 length is 15 residues. CDR3 region: CASSLGSGGTDTQYF. CDR3 coding DNA: TGTGCCAGCAGCCTGGGCAGCGGGGGCACAGATACGCAGTATTTT.

This clone came up a few times. V and J are TRBV5-6 and TRBJ1-4, with D possibly TRBD1 on 5 matching bases. V lost 7 bases, J lost 2 bases, and 18 bases lay in between. The germline CDR1 and CDR2 sequences are SGHDT and YYEEEE. The CDR3 covers 16 residues. CDR3 residues: CASSTTRTSTNEKLFF. The CDR3 DNA sequence: TGTGCCAGCTCGACCACCCGGACATCTACTAATGAAAAACTGTTTTTT. Full variable domain (remainder filled in from reference TRBV5-6 and TRBJ1-4): DAGVTQSPTHLIKTRGQQVTLRCSPKSGHDTVSWYQQALGQGPQFIFQYYEEEERQRGNFPDRFSGHQFPNYSSELNVNALLLGDSALYLCASSTTRTSTNEKLFFGSGTQLSVL.

This chain links TRBV7-8 with TRBJ2-7; D gene unclear. The germline V gene has CDR1 SGHVS and CDR2 FQNEAQ. The CDR3 runs to 14 residues. V lost 3 bases and J lost 1, with 10 bases in between. CDR3 nucleotides: TGTGCCAGCAGCTTCTTTGGTCAGTCCTACGAGCAGTACTTC. This gives the protein CASSFFGQSYEQYF. The whole variable domain, filled in from reference TRBV7-8 and TRBJ2-7, reads GAGVSQSPRYKVAKRGQDVALRCDPISGHVSLFWYQQALGQGPEFLTYFQNEAQLDKSGLPSDRFFAERPEGSVSTLKIQRTQQEDSAVYLCASSFFGQSYEQYFGPGTRLTVT.

The rearrangement joins TRBV4-1 to TRBJ2-1; 15 bases fit TRBD2. The CDR3 covers 19 residues. The V gene's germline CDR1 is MGHRA and CDR2 YSYEKL. With 4 bases clipped from V and 0 bases from J, the junction kept 7 bases outside the gene matches. The CDR3 sequence: CASSPGPGLAGGSYNEQFF. The CDR3 DNA reads TGCGCCAGCAGCCCGGGGCCGGGACTAGCGGGAGGCTCCTACAATGAGCAGTTCTTC.

This chain uses TRBV25-1 with TRBJ2-1; tentatively, D is TRBD1 (6 bases). Trimming shortened V by 7 bases and J by 4 bases, and 11 bases separated the two germline ends. The germline CDR1 and CDR2 sequences are MGHDK and SYGVNS. The CDR3 contains 13 residues. The CDR3 here is CASTGTPYNEQFF. For the CDR3, the DNA is TGTGCCAGCACAGGGACACCGTACAATGAGCAGTTCTTC. Full variable domain (rest looked up from reference TRBV25-1 and TRBJ2-1): EADIYQTPRYLVIGTGKKITLECSQTMGHDKMYWYQQDPGMELHLIHYSYGVNSTEKGDLSSESTVSRIRTEHFPLTLESARPSHTSQYLCASTGTPYNEQFFGPGTRLTVL.